This T cell receptor beta chain was profiled in a study of T cell changes during pregnancy in multiple sclerosis. The assay was immunoSEQ multiplex PCR, and TCRdb's table has in-frame clones only and misses some. Of tens of thousands of clones in the sample, approximately 91% were seen once. The CDR3 runs to 15 residues. Per germline, CDR1 MNHEY and CDR2 SMNVEV (reference sequence). Trimming cost V 2 bases and J 2 bases, with 13 bases left between them. The source was PBMCs, collected in the first trimester of pregnancy. This receptor was identified in a female donor in good health, serving as a control in a pregnancy study. Some clones in this sample may be carry-over from other donors' samples. The chain recombines TRBV27 with TRBJ2-7, with D perhaps matching TRBD1 (6 bases). The CDR3 loop is CASSLRTAPPYEQYF. CDR3 nucleotides: TGTGCCAGCAGTTTACGGACAGCCCCACCCTACGAGCAGTACTTC.